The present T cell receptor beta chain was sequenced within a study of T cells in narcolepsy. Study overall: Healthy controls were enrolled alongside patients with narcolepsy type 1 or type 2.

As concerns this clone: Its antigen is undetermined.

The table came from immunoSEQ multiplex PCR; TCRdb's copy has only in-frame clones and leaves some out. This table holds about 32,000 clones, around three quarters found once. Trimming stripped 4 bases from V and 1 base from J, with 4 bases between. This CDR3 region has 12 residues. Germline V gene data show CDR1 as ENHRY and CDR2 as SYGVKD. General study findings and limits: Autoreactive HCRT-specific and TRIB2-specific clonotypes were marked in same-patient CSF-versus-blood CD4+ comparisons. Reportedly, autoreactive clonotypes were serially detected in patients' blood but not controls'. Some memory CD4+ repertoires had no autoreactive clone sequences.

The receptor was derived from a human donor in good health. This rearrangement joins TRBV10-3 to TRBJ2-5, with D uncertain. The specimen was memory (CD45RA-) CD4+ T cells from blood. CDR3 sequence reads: CAISGAQETQYF. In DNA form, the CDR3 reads TGTGCCATCAGTGGAGCCCAAGAGACCCAGTACTTC.